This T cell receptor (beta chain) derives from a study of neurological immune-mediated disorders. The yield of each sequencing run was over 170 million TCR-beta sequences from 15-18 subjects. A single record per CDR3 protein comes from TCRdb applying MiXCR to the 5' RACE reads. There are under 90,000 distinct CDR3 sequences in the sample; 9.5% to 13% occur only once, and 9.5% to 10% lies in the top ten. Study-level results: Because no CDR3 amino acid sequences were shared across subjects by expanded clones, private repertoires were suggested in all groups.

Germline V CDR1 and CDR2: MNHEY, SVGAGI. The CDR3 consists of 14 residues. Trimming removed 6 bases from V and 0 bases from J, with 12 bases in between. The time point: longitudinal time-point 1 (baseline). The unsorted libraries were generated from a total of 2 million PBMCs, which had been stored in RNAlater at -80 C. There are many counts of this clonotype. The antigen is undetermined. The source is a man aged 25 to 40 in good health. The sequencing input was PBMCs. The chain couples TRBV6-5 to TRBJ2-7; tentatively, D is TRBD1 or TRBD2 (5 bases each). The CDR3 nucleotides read TGTGCCAGCAGCTGGGGACGGAACTCCTACGAGCAGTACTTC. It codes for CASSWGRNSYEQYF.